Sequencing of this T cell receptor beta chain was carried out in a study of response to subunit inactivated influenza vaccine. TCRdb reprocessed the RT-PCR reads with MiXCR, giving one entry per CDR3 protein. The sample carries fewer than 750,000 distinct CDR3 sequences, around 13% recorded once. Sequences were derived from PBMCs from blood, sampled approximately 12 days after vaccination. This TCR derives from a man aged 45-60 years who received an inactivated influenza vaccine.

The CDR3: CSARVDRGNEQFF. CDR3 sequence (DNA): TGCAGTGCTAGAGTGGACAGGGGCAATGAGCAGTTCTTC. The chain uses TRBV20-1 and TRBJ2-1; 9 bases fit TRBD1. V lost 1 base and J lost 6; bases outside the gene matches: 1. Per the germline V gene, CDR1 is DFQATT and CDR2 is SNEGSKA (reference sequence). The CDR3 spans 13 residues.